Listed below are T cell receptor beta chains from one sample, sequenced in a study of blood T cell repertoires in COVID-19. Sequencing was performed with immunoSEQ multiplex PCR; in TCRdb, only in-frame clones are kept and a portion is missing. Of fewer than 250,000 clones listed, about 80% were seen once; the top ten hold less than 7.5%. The specimen was peripheral blood. Source of these receptors: a woman aged 45-65 years with acute or convalescent COVID-19. CDR3s leave out the opening cysteine and the closing phenylalanine or tryptophan. D genes are given only for firm matches. Not all rows give a size; the values are once, few, many and, for expanded clones, a class.

d_gene | j_gene | len | v_gene | abundance | CDR3aa
- | TRBJ2-1 | 13 | TRBV5-4 | - | ASSLEPSSYNEQF
TRBD1 | TRBJ1-2 | 13 | TRBV18 | once | ASSPSRTGDYGYT
TRBD1 | TRBJ1-1 | 13 | TRBV28 | - | ASGQPRGLRTEAF
- | TRBJ1-2 | 11 | TRBV6-5 | - | ASAKDSGYGYT
- | TRBJ1-1 | 13 | TRBV6-1 | few | ASSEGWGRGTEAF
TRBD2 | TRBJ2-1 | 12 | TRBV5-1 | - | ASSPGLAGDEQF
TRBD2 | TRBJ2-1 | 13 | TRBV2 | - | ASSEAGGAPGEQF
- | TRBJ2-3 | 13 | TRBV5-8 | - | ASSLNGGTVYTQY
TRBD1 | TRBJ1-4 | 12 | TRBV7-8 | - | ASSSGQVGEKLF
TRBD1 | TRBJ2-2 | 14 | TRBV7-2 | - | ASSFTGVASVGELF
- | TRBJ2-5 | 14 | TRBV18 | - | ASSLGSGSAGGTQY
- | TRBJ2-1 | 12 | TRBV30 | - | AWTLTGIGGEQF
- | TRBJ2-7 | 11 | TRBV5-6 | - | ASSLGAPDEQY
TRBD1 | TRBJ2-7 | 14 | TRBV6-6 | - | ASSNNRGTGYYEQY
TRBD2 | TRBJ2-3 | 14 | TRBV24-1 | - | ATSDFPRGSTDTQY
TRBD2 | TRBJ2-5 | 13 | TRBV7-6 | once | ASSSGLAWEETQY
- | TRBJ2-7 | 11 | TRBV4-1 | few | ASSQGGGREQY
- | TRBJ1-2 | 10 | TRBV12-3/TRBV12-4 | - | ASSLLHYGYT
TRBD1 | TRBJ2-5 | 12 | TRBV2 | few | ASSRQGEFETQY
- | TRBJ1-5 | 11 | TRBV12-3/TRBV12-4 | - | ASSLASDQPQH
- | TRBJ2-5 | 12 | TRBV30 | - | AWSADWKRETQY
TRBD1 | TRBJ1-1 | 13 | TRBV7-9 | - | ASSLGDRTVTEAF
TRBD2 | TRBJ2-7 | 13 | TRBV3-1/TRBV3-2 | - | ASSKLAGAAGEQY
- | TRBJ1-5 | 11 | TRBV10-2 | - | ASSEQDNQPQH